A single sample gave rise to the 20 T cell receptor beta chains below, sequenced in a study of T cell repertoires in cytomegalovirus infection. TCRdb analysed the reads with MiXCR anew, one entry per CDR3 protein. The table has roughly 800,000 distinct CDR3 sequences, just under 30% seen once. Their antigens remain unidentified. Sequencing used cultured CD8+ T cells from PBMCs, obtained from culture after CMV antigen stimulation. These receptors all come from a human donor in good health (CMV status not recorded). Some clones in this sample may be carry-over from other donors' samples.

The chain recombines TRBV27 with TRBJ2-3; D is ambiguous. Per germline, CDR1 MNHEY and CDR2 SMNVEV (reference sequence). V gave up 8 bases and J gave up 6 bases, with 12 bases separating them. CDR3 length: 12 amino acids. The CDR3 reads CASASLGDTQYF. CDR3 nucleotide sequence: TGTGCCAGCGCGAGCCTGGGGGATACGCAGTATTTT.

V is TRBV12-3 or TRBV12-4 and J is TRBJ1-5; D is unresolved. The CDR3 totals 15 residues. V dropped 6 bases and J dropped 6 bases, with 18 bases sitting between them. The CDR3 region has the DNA TGTGCCAGCAGACCCTCCGGCGGGTTGGTTCAGCCCCAGCATTTT. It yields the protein CASRPSGGLVQPQHF.

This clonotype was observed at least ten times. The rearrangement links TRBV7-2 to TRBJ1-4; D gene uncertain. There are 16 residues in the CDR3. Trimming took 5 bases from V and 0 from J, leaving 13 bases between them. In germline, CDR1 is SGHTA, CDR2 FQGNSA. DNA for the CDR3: TGTGCCAGCAGCCTCAGGTCTCTTGCAACTAATGAAAAACTGTTTTTT. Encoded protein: CASSLRSLATNEKLFF.

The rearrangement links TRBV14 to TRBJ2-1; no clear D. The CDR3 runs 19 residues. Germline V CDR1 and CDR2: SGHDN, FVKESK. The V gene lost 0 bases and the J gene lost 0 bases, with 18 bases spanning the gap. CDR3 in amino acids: CASSQDSGPLWPSYNEQFF. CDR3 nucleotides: TGTGCCAGCAGCCAAGATTCAGGCCCATTATGGCCCTCCTACAATGAGCAGTTCTTC. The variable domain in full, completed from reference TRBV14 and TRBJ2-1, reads EAGVTQFPSHSVIEKGQTVTLRCDPISGHDNLYWYRRVMGKEIKFLLHFVKESKQDESGMPNNRFLAERTGGTYSTLKVQPAELEDSGVYFCASSQDSGPLWPSYNEQFFGPGTRLTVL.

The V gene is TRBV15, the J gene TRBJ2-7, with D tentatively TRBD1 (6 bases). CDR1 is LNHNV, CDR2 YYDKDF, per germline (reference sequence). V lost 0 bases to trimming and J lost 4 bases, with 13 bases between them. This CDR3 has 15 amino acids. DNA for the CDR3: TGTGCCACCAGCAGAGATCAGGGGCTCAAGTACGAGCAGTACTTC. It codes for CATSRDQGLKYEQYF.

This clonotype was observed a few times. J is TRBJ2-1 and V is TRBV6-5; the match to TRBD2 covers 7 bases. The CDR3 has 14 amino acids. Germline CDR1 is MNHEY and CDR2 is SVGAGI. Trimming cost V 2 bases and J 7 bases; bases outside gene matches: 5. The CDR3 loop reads CASSYGGGRNEQFF. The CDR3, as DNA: TGTGCCAGCAGTTACGGCGGGGGACGAAATGAGCAGTTCTTC.

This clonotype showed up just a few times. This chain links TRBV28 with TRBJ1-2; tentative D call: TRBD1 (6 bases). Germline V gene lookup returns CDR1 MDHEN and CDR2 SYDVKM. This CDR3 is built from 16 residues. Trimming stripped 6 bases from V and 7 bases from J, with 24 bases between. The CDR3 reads CASSPVSRGLVRGYTF. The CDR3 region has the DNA TGTGCCAGCAGCCCCGTCAGTCGGGGGCTAGTTCGTGGCTACACCTTC.

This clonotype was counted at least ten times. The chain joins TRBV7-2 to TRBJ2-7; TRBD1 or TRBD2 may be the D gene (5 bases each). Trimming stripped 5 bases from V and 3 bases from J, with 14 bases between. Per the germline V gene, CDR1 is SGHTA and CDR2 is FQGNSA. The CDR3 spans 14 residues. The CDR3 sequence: CASSPGTLVYEQYV. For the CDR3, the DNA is TGTGCCAGCAGCCCAGGGACCCTCGTCTACGAGCAGTACGTC.

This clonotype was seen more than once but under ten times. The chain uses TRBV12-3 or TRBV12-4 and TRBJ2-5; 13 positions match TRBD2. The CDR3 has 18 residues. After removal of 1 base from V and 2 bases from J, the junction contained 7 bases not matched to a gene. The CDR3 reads CASSLGSGLAGFQETQYF. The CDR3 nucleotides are TGTGCCAGCAGTTTAGGGTCGGGACTAGCGGGGTTTCAAGAGACCCAGTACTTC.

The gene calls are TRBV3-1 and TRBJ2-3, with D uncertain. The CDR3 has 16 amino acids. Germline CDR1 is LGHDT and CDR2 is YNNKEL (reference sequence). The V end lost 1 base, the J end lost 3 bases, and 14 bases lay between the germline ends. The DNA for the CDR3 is TGTGCCAGCAGCCAAGGAGAGATGGGGTTTACAGATACGCAGTATTTT. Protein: CASSQGEMGFTDTQYF.

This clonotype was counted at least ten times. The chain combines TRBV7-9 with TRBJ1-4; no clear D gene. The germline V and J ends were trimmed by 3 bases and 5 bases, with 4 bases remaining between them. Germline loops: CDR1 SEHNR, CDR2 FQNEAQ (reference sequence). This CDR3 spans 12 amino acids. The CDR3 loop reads CASSFWNEKLFF. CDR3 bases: TGTGCCAGCAGCTTTTGGAATGAAAAACTGTTTTTT.

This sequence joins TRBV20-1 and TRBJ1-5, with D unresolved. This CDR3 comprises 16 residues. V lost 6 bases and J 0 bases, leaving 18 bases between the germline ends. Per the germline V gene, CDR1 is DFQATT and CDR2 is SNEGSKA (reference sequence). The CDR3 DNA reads TGCAGTGCGCCCCCCCCCAGAGAGTATAGCAATCAGCCCCAGCATTTT. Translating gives CSAPPPREYSNQPQHF.

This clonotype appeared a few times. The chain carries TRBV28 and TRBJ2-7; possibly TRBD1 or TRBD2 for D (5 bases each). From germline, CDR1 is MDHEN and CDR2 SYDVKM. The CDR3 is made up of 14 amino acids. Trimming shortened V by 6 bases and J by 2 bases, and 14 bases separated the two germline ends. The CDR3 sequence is CASRSRDVAYEQYV. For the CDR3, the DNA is TGTGCCAGCAGATCGAGGGACGTAGCCTACGAGCAGTACGTC.

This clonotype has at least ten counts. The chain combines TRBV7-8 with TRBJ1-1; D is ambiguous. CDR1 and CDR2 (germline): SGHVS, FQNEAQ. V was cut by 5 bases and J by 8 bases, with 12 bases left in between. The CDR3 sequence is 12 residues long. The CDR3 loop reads CASSAGTVEAFF. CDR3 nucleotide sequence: TGTGCCAGCAGCGCTGGCACAGTGGAAGCTTTCTTT. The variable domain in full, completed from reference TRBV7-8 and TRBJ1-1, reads GAGVSQSPRYKVAKRGQDVALRCDPISGHVSLFWYQQALGQGPEFLTYFQNEAQLDKSGLPSDRFFAERPEGSVSTLKIQRTQQEDSAVYLCASSAGTVEAFFGQGTRLTVV.

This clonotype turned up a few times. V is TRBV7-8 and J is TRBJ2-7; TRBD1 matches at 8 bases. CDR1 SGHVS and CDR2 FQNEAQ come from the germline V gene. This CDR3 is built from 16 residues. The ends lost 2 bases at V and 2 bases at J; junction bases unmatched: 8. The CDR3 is CASSLPGQGLTYEQYF. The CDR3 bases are TGTGCCAGCAGCTTACCCGGACAGGGATTAACCTACGAGCAGTACTTC.

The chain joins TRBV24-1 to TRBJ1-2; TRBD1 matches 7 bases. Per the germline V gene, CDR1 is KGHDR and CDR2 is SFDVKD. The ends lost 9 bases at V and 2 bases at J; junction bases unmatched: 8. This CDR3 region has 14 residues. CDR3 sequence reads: CATQGGGQNYGYTF. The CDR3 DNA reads TGTGCCACCCAAGGGGGCGGGCAGAACTATGGCTACACCTTC.

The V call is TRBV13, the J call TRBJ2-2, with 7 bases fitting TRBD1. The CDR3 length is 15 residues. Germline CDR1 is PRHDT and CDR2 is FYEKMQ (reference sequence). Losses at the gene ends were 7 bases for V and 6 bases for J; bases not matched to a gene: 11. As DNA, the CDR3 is TGTGCCAGCACCCTAGAGGGGGCCAGCGCCGGGGAGCTGTTTTTT. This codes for CASTLEGASAGELFF.

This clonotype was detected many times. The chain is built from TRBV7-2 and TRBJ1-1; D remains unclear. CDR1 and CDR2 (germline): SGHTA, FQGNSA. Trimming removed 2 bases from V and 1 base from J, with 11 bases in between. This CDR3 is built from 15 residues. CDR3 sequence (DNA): TGTGCCAGCAGCTTAAGAGAGGGCTCGAACACTGAAGCTTTCTTT. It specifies CASSLREGSNTEAFF.

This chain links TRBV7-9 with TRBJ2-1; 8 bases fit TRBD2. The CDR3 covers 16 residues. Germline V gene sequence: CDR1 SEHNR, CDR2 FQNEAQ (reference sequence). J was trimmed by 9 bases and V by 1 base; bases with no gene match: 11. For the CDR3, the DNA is TGTGCCAGCAGCTTAGGCGACTGGGCGGGGGGTCCTGAGCAGTTCTTC. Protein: CASSLGDWAGGPEQFF. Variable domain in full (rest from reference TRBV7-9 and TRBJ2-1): DTGVSQNPRHKITKRGQNVTFRCDPISEHNRLYWYRQTLGQGPEFLTYFQNEAQLEKSRLLSDRFSAERPKGSFSTLEIQRTEQGDSAMYLCASSLGDWAGGPEQFFGPGTRLTVL.

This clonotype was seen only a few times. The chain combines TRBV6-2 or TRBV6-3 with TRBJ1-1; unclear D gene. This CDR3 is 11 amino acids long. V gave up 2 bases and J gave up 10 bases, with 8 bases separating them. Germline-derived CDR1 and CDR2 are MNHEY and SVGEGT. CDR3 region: CASSYATLAFF. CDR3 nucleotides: TGTGCCAGCAGTTACGCGACTCTAGCTTTCTTT.